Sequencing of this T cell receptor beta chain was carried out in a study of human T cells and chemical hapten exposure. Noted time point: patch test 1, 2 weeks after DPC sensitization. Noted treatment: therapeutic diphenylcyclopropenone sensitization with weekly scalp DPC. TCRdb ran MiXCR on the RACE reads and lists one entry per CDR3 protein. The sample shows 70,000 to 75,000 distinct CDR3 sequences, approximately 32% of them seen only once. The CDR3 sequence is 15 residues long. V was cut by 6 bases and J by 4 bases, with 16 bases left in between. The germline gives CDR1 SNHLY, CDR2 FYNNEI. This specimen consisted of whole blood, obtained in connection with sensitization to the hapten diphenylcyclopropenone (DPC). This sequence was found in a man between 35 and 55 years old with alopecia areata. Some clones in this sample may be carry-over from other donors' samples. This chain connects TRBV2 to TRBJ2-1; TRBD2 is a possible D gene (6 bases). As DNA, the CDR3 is TGTGCCAGCAGAGCTGGGACTGTCAGATACAATGAGCAGTTCTTC. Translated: CASRAGTVRYNEQFF.